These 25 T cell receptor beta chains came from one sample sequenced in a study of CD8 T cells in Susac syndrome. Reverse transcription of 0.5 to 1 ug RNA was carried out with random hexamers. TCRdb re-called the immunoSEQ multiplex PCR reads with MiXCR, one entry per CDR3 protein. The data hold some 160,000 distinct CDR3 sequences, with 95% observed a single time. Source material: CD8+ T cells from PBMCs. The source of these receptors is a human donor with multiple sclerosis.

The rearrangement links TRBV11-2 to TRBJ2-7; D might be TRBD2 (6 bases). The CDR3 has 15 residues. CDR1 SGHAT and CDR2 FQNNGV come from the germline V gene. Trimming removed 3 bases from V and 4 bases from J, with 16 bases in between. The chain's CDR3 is CASSFSVAVRYEQYF. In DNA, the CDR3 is TGTGCCAGCAGCTTCTCGGTAGCGGTCCGGTACGAGCAGTACTTC.

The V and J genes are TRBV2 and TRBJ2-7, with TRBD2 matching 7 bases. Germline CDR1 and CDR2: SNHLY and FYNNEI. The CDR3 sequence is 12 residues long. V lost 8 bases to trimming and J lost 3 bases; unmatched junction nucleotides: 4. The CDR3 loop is CASLGRGYEQYF. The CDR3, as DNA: TGTGCCAGCTTAGGGAGGGGCTACGAGCAGTACTTC.

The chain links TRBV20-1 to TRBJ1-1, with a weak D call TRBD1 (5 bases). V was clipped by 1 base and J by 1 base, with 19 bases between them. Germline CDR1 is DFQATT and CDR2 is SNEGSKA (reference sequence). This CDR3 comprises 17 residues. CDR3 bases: TGCAGTGCTAGAGGCGCAGGGCCGGCGGATGGGAACACTGAAGCTTTCTTT. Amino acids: CSARGAGPADGNTEAFF.

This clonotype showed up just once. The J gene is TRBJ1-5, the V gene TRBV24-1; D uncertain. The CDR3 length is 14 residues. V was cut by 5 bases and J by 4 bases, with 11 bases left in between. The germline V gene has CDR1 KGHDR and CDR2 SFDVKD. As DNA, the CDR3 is TGTGCCACCAGTGGAGTCGGAACAAATCAGCCCCAGCATTTT. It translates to CATSGVGTNQPQHF.

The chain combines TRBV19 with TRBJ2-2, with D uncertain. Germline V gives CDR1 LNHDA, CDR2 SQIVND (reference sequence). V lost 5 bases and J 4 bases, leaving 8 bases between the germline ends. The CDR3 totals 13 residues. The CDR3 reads CASSHTGTGELFF. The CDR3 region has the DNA TGTGCCAGTAGTCACACGGGCACCGGGGAGCTGTTTTTT.

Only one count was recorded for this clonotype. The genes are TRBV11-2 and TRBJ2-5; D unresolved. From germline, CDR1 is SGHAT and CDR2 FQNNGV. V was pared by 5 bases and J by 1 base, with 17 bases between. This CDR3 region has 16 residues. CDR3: CASSPGYSVGQETQYF. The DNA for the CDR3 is TGTGCCAGCAGCCCCGGGTACAGCGTGGGCCAAGAGACCCAGTACTTC.

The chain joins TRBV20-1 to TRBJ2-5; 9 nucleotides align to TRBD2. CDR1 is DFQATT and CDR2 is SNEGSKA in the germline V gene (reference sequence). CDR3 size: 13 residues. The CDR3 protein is CTPKTSGQETQYF. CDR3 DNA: TGCACTCCGAAGACTAGCGGTCAAGAGACCCAGTACTTC.

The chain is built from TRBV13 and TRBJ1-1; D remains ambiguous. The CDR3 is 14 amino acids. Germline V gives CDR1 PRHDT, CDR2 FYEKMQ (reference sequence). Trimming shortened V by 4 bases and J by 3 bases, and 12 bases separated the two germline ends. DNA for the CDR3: TGTGCCAGCAGCTCCCGGACGGACTACACTGAAGCTTTCTTT. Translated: CASSSRTDYTEAFF. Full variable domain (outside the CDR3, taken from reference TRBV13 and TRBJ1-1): AAGVIQSPRHLIKEKRETATLKCYPIPRHDTVYWYQQGPGQDPQFLISFYEKMQSDKGSIPDRFSAQQFSDYHSELNMSSLELGDSALYFCASSSRTDYTEAFFGQGTRLTVV.

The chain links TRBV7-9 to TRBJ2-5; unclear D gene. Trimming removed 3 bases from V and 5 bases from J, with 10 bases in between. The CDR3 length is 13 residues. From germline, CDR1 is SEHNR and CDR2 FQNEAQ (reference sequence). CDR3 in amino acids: CASSFTEEETQYF. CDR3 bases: TGTGCCAGCAGCTTTACCGAGGAGGAGACCCAGTACTTC. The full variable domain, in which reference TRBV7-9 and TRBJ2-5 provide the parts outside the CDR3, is DTGVSQNPRHKITKRGQNVTFRCDPISEHNRLYWYRQTLGQGPEFLTYFQNEAQLEKSRLLSDRFSAERPKGSFSTLEIQRTEQGDSAMYLCASSFTEEETQYFGPGTRLLVL.

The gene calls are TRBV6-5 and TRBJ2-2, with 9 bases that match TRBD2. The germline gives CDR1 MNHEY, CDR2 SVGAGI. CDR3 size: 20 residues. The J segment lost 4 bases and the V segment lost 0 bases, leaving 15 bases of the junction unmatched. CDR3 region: CASSYSFVGSGSSGTGELFF. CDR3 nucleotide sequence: TGTGCCAGCAGTTACTCGTTCGTCGGTAGCGGGAGTTCGGGCACCGGGGAGCTGTTTTTT.

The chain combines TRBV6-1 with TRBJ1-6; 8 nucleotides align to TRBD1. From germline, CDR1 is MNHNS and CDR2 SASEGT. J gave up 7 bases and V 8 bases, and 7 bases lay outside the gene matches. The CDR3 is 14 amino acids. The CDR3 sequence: CASGQTGDNSPLHF. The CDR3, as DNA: TGTGCCAGCGGACAGACAGGGGACAATTCACCCCTCCACTTT.

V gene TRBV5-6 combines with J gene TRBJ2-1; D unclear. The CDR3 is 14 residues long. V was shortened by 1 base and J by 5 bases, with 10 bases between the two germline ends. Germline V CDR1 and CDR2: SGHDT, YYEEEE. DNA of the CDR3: TGTGCCAGCAGCTTGTCCGCCGTTAACAATGAGCAGTTCTTC. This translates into CASSLSAVNNEQFF.

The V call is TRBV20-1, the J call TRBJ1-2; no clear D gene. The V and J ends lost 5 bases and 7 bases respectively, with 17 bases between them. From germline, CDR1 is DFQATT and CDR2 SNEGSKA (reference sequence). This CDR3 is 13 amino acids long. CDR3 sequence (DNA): TGCAGTGCTCCTAGATGGGATCACGGTGGCTACACCTTC. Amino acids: CSAPRWDHGGYTF.

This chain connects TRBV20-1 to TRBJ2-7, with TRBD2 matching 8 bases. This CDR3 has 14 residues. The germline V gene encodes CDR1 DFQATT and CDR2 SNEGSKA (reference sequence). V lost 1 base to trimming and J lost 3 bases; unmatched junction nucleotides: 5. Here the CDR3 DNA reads TGCAGTGCTAGAGGGGGACTAGATCACTACGAGCAGTACTTC. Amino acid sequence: CSARGGLDHYEQYF.

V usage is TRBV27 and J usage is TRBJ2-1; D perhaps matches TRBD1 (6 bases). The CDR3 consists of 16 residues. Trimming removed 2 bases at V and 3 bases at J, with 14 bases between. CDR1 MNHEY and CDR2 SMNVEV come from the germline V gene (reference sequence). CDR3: CASSLQQGDLYNEQFF. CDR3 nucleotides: TGTGCCAGCAGTTTACAACAGGGCGACCTCTACAATGAGCAGTTCTTC.

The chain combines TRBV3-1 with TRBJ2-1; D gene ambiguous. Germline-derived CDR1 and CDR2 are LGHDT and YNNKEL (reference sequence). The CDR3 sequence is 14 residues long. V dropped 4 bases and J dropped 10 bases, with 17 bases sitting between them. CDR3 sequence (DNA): TGTGCCAGCAGCCGCGTTGAGGAGACGAACGAGCAGTTCTTC. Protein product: CASSRVEETNEQFF.

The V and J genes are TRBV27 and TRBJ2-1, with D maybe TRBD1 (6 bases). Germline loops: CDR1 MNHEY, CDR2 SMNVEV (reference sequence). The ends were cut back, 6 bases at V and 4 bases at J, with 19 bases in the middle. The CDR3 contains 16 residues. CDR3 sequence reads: CASRGLRGSPYNEQFF. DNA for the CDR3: TGTGCCAGCAGAGGCTTGAGGGGGAGTCCTTACAATGAGCAGTTCTTC.

The CDR3 here is CASRGSVTTQYF. The CDR3 DNA reads as TGTGCCAGCCGTGGTAGCGTCACTACGCAGTATTTT. The chain couples TRBV2 to TRBJ2-3; D is perhaps TRBD2 (5 bases). The CDR3 contains 12 residues. The germline V gene encodes CDR1 SNHLY and CDR2 FYNNEI. Trimming removed 8 bases from V and 8 bases from J, with 14 bases in between.

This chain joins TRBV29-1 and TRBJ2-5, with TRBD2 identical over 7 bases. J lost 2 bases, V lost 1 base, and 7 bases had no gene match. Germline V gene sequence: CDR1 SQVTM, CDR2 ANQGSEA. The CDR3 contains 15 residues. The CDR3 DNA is TGCAGCGTTGAAGCCCCCAGGGAGGGGCAAGAGACCCAGTACTTC. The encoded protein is CSVEAPREGQETQYF.

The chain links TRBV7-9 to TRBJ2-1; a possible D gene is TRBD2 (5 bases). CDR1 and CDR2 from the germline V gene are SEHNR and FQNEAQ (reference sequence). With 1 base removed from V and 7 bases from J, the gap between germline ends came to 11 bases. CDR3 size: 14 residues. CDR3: CASSLGTAVNEQFF. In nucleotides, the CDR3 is TGTGCCAGCAGCTTAGGTACAGCGGTAAATGAGCAGTTCTTC.

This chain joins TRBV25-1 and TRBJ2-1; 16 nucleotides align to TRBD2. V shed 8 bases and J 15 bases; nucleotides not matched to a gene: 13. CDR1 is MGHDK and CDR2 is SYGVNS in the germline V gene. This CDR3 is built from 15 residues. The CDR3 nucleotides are TGTGCCAGCGTGCCAACCGCGGGACTAGCGGGAGGGTTGTTCTTC. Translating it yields CASVPTAGLAGGLFF.

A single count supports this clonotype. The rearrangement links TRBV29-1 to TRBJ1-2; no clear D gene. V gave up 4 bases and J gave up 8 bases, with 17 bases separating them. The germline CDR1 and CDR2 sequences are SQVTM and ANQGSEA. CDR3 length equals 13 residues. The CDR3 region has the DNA TGCAGCGTTGTTGTTCGGTGGTTAGAGGGCTACACCTTC. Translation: CSVVVRWLEGYTF.

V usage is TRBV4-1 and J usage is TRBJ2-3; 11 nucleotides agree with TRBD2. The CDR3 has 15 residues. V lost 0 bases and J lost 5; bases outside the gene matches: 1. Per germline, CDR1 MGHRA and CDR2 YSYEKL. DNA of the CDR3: TGCGCCAGCAGCCAAGACCTAGCGGGAGGAGATACGCAGTATTTT. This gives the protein CASSQDLAGGDTQYF.

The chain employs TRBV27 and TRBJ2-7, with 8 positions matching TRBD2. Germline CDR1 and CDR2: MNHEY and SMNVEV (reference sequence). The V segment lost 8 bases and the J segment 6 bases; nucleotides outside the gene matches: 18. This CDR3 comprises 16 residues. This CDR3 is CASSRLSGRGGFEQYF. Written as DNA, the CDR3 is TGTGCCAGCTCGAGGTTGTCGGGACGCGGGGGGTTCGAGCAGTACTTC.

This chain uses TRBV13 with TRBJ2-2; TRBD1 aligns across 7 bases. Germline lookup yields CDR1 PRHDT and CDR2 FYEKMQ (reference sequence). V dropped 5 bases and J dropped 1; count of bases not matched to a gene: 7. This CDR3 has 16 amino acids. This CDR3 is CASSAEGQLNTGELFF. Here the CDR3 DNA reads TGTGCCAGCAGCGCAGAGGGACAGTTGAACACCGGGGAGCTGTTTTTT. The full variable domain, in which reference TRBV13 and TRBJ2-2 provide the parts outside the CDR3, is AAGVIQSPRHLIKEKRETATLKCYPIPRHDTVYWYQQGPGQDPQFLISFYEKMQSDKGSIPDRFSAQQFSDYHSELNMSSLELGDSALYFCASSAEGQLNTGELFFGEGSRLTVL.